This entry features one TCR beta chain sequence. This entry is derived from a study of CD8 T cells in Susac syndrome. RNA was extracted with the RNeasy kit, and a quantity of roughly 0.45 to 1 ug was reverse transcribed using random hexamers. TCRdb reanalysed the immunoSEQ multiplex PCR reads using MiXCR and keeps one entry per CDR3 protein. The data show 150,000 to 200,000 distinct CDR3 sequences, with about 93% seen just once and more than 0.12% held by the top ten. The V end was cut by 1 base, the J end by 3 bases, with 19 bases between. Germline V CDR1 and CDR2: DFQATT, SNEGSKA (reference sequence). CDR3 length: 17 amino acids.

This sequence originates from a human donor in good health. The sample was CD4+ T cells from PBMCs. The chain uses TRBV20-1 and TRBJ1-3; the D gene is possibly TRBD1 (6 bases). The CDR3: CSARAHGGGARGNTIYF. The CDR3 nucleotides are TGCAGTGCTAGAGCCCACGGCGGGGGGGCGCGTGGAAACACCATATATTTT.